The rows below give T cell receptor beta chains drawn from one sample of a study of T-cell reconstitution after alpha-beta-depleted transplantation in children. TCRdb passed the PCR reads through MiXCR, listing each CDR3 protein once. In the table there are 250,000 to 350,000 distinct CDR3 sequences, approximately 9.6% of which are singletons. Sequencing used PBMCs from the stem cell graft donor, obtained from the stem cell graft. All receptors come from a human donor who donated a stem cell graft to a child with SCID. The CDR3 runs from the conserved cysteine through the conserved F or W. D genes are given only for firm matches. Expanded clones are given a class, and other clones once, few, many or no size at all.

cdr3_nt,cdr3_aa,j_call,v_call,d_call,clone_size
TGTGCCAGCAGTGGCGGGGTTTGCAAGCGGGTTGGCGAGCCCCAGCATTTT,CASSGGVCKRVGEPQHF,TRBJ1-5,TRBV25-1,.,.
TGTGCCAGCAGTAGACAGGGGGCGAGCTCCTACAATGAGCAGTTCTTC,CASSRQGASSYNEQFF,TRBJ2-1,TRBV6-4,TRBD1,few
TGTGCCAGCAGCTTAGAAAGACCCCAAGAGACCCAGTACTTC,CASSLERPQETQYF,TRBJ2-5,TRBV7-9,.,few
TGCGCCAGCAGCTTGGGACTAAACCATGAGGATGAGCAGTTCTTC,CASSLGLNHEDEQFF,TRBJ2-1,TRBV5-1,.,.
TGTGCCAGCAGCTTAGGAGGCGGGAAGAAAGCTTTCTTT,CASSLGGGKKAFF,TRBJ1-1,TRBV7-3,.,few
TGTGCCAGCAGTCCGGGCCCCCCTGGGAATGAGCAGTTCTTC,CASSPGPPGNEQFF,TRBJ2-1,TRBV3-1,.,.
TGTGCCAGCTCACCTAGGTCTGACAATGAGCAGTTCTTC,CASSPRSDNEQFF,TRBJ2-1,TRBV18,.,few
TGTGCCAGCAGCCAAGAGGAGATCGGCTCTGGCTACACCTTC,CASSQEEIGSGYTF,TRBJ1-2,TRBV3-1,.,many
TGTGCCAGCAGTCAAGGGGGGGGCCGCGGATCACCCCTCCACTTT,CASSQGGGRGSPLHF,TRBJ1-6,TRBV12-3/TRBV12-4,.,few
TGTGCCAGCAGTTTAGCCAGATTGAGTAAGGATGAGCAGTTCTTC,CASSLARLSKDEQFF,TRBJ2-1,TRBV12-3/TRBV12-4,.,many
TGTGCCAGCAGGGACAACTTATATTCACCCCTCCACTTT,CASRDNLYSPLHF,TRBJ1-6,TRBV27,.,.
TGTGCCAGCAGCTCCAGACAGAACCGGGATACGCAGTATTTT,CASSSRQNRDTQYF,TRBJ2-3,TRBV7-1,.,.
TGCAGTGCTAGAAGCTGGGAGACCCAGTACTTC,CSARSWETQYF,TRBJ2-5,TRBV20-1,.,.
TGCAGTGCAAAACCGACAGGGGTCCTTAATCAGCCCCAGCATTTT,CSAKPTGVLNQPQHF,TRBJ1-5,TRBV20-1,TRBD1,.
TGCAGTGCTTACTTGGCAACTAATGAAAAACTGTTTTTT,CSAYLATNEKLFF,TRBJ1-4,TRBV20-1,.,few
TGTGCCAGCAGCGCCGGGGACAGGGTGTCTGAAAAACTGTTTTTT,CASSAGDRVSEKLFF,TRBJ1-4,TRBV5-4,TRBD1,many
TGCAGTGCTAGAGACCCTCGGGGCATTAGCACAGATACGCAGTATTTT,CSARDPRGISTDTQYF,TRBJ2-3,TRBV20-1,.,.
TGTGCCAGCAGTGGGGCGACAGATGGCAGTCAGCCCCAGCATTTT,CASSGATDGSQPQHF,TRBJ1-5,TRBV25-1,.,few
TGTGCCAGCAGCCCTTGGGGGGCTCAGGAGACCCAGTACTTC,CASSPWGAQETQYF,TRBJ2-5,TRBV3-1,.,few
TGTGCCAGCCATAACGGGGGTCTCCACGAGCAGTACTTC,CASHNGGLHEQYF,TRBJ2-7,TRBV7-8,.,few
TGTGCCAGCAGCTTAGAGCAGATCTCAAGCCCGGGGTACGAGCAGTACTTC,CASSLEQISSPGYEQYF,TRBJ2-7,TRBV11-2,.,few
TGCGCCAGCAGCTTGTACAGCAATCAGCCCCAGCATTTT,CASSLYSNQPQHF,TRBJ1-5,TRBV5-1,.,many
TGCGCCAGCAGCTTGAGGTTTCGGGGAGCGATTAACTATGGCTACACCTTC,CASSLRFRGAINYGYTF,TRBJ1-2,TRBV5-1,.,few
TGCGCCAGCAGCTCACCTAACCAGAGTCAGTCAGGAGGGGGACATGAAAAACTGTTTTTT,CASSSPNQSQSGGGHEKLFF,TRBJ1-4,TRBV5-1,.,.
TGTGCCAGCTCACCAAGGCAGGGGGACTACAATGAGCAGTTCTTC,CASSPRQGDYNEQFF,TRBJ2-1,TRBV18,TRBD1,few
TGCAGTGCTAGAGGGACAGGTGCTACCCAATGGGCTTTCTTT,CSARGTGATQWAFF,TRBJ1-1,TRBV20-1,TRBD1,many
TGTGCCATCAGCCCAGGGGGCTACAGGGAGGGGGAAAACATTCAGTACTTC,CAISPGGYREGENIQYF,TRBJ2-4,TRBV10-3,.,few
TGCAGTGCGAGAAAGACAGGCAACCTCTATGGCTACACCTTC,CSARKTGNLYGYTF,TRBJ1-2,TRBV20-1,.,.
TGTGCCAGCAGGAGACAGGGAACCTTCTCTGGAAACACCATATATTTT,CASRRQGTFSGNTIYF,TRBJ1-3,TRBV12-3/TRBV12-4,TRBD1,many
TGTGCCAGCAGGAAGGGGGTCGGGGATACGCAGTATTTT,CASRKGVGDTQYF,TRBJ2-3,TRBV7-6,.,few
TGTGCCAGCACTCCGGGACAGGGGGAATACGAGCAGTACTTC,CASTPGQGEYEQYF,TRBJ2-7,TRBV6-1,TRBD1,.
TGCAGTGCTAGTCATGTGTTGGGCGGGGGTGGCTCTGGGGCCAACGTCCTGACTTTC,CSASHVLGGGGSGANVLTF,TRBJ2-6,TRBV20-1,TRBD2,.
TGTGCCAGCAGTTACTCGAAGCTTGCTGGGGAGCTGTTTTTT,CASSYSKLAGELFF,TRBJ2-2,TRBV6-5,.,.
TGTGCCATCAGTGAGATGGGGTCCGGCGCCTATAATTCACCCCTCCACTTT,CAISEMGSGAYNSPLHF,TRBJ1-6,TRBV10-3,.,.
TGTGCCAGCAGCCGTACACCTAAAGGGTCCTACGAGCAGTACTTC,CASSRTPKGSYEQYF,TRBJ2-7,TRBV3-1,.,many